The 26 T cell receptor beta chains below were found in one sample sequenced in a study of OX40 agonist ivuxolimab in advanced cancers. Sequencing used immunoSEQ multiplex PCR; TCRdb keeps in-frame clones, though not all of them. This table holds about 73,000 clones, roughly 85% found once. The input for sequencing was CD4+ or CD8+ T cells sorted from blood, taken in a trial of the OX40 agonist ivuxolimab. Every receptor here comes from an adult with an advanced solid tumor such as melanoma, head and neck, liver or kidney cancer.

The chain recombines TRBV6-1 with TRBJ2-2; the D gene is possibly TRBD2 (6 bases). The V and J ends lost 3 bases and 3 bases respectively, with 14 bases between them. This CDR3 has 16 amino acids. In germline, CDR1 is MNHNS, CDR2 SASEGT. In DNA form, the CDR3 reads TGTGCCAGCAGTGATAGCGGATATTGGGACACCGGGGAGCTGTTTTTT. Translated: CASSDSGYWDTGELFF.

The chain is built from TRBV7-2 and TRBJ2-1, with TRBD2 matching 7 bases. The CDR3 consists of 14 residues. The germline V gene has CDR1 SGHTA and CDR2 FQGNSA. V was clipped by 1 base and J by 6 bases; unmatched bases: 3. The CDR3 sequence: CASSLGLAVNEQFF. The DNA for the CDR3 is TGTGCCAGCAGCTTAGGACTAGCTGTCAATGAGCAGTTCTTC.

The CDR3 is CASSINRVGEPQHF. The CDR3 bases are TGCGCCAGCAGCATCAACAGGGTAGGTGAGCCCCAGCATTTT. This chain connects TRBV5-1 to TRBJ1-5; D perhaps matches TRBD1 (6 bases). V lost 4 bases, J lost 8 bases, and 16 bases lay in between. The CDR3 runs to 14 residues. The germline CDR1 and CDR2 sequences are SGHRS and YFSETQ.

The V call is TRBV18, the J call TRBJ2-7; tentatively, D is TRBD1 (6 bases). The CDR3 is made up of 13 amino acids. The germline V gene encodes CDR1 KGHSH and CDR2 LQKENI. Deletions cut 0 bases from V and 8 bases from J, with 11 bases between. This CDR3 reads CASSPPGQLQQYF. CDR3 nucleotides: TGTGCCAGCTCACCACCAGGACAGCTCCAGCAGTACTTC.

With regard to this clone: Relative to the germline gene, one junction end is altered; a read error may explain this. The V gene is TRBV5-6, the J gene TRBJ2-7; 7 nucleotides match TRBD2. CDR3 length equals 14 residues. The germline V gene encodes CDR1 SGHDT and CDR2 YYEEEE. CDR3 sequence (DNA): TGTGCCAGCAGCTGGAGGGAGGGCTCCAACGAGCAGTACTTC. Translating gives CASSWREGSNEQYF.

The V and J genes are TRBV7-6 and TRBJ1-5; TRBD1 is a possible D gene (6 bases). V was pared by 2 bases and J by 3 bases, with 11 bases between. CDR1 SGHVS and CDR2 FNYEAQ come from the germline V gene. CDR3 length: 15 residues. The CDR3: CASSLRSGVNQPQHF. In DNA, the CDR3 is TGTGCCAGCAGCTTAAGATCAGGGGTCAATCAGCCCCAGCATTTT.

This clone came up a few times. The J gene is TRBJ2-7, the V gene TRBV10-3, with a possible D match to TRBD1 (5 bases). V was trimmed by 2 bases and J by 2 bases, leaving 7 bases between them. The CDR3 extends over 13 amino acids. Per the germline V gene, CDR1 is ENHRY and CDR2 is SYGVKD. In nucleotides, the CDR3 is TGTGCCATCAGTGAGGCAGGGACCTACGAGCAGTACTTC. This sequence encodes CAISEAGTYEQYF.

V is TRBV5-1 and J is TRBJ1-2; D unresolved. Germline lookup yields CDR1 SGHRS and CDR2 YFSETQ. Between the trimmed V and J ends, which lost 2 bases and 4 bases, there was a span of 12 bases. The CDR3 is 14 amino acids. CDR3 sequence reads: CASSFDREGYGYTF. The DNA for the CDR3 is TGCGCCAGCAGCTTTGATCGGGAGGGCTATGGCTACACCTTC.

This clone has more than one count but fewer than ten. The chain has TRBV6-6 and TRBJ2-3, with 9 bases aligning to TRBD1. Looked up from germline, CDR1 is MNHNY and CDR2 is SVGAGI (reference sequence). Losses at the gene ends were 4 bases for V and 2 bases for J; bases not matched to a gene: 4. The CDR3 contains 15 residues. The CDR3 is CASSSGDRDTDTQYF. CDR3 bases: TGTGCCAGCAGTTCCGGGGACAGGGACACAGATACGCAGTATTTT.

The rearrangement uses TRBV7-2 and TRBJ2-3; D assignment may be TRBD1 or TRBD2 (5 bases each). Germline lookup yields CDR1 SGHTA and CDR2 FQGNSA. The CDR3 covers 13 residues. V lost 4 bases to trimming and J lost 5 bases, with 10 bases between them. The CDR3 DNA reads as TGTGCCAGCAGCTACGGTGGGGGAGATACGCAGTATTTT. This gives the protein CASSYGGGDTQYF.

The chain employs TRBV5-1 and TRBJ2-7; no firm D call. This CDR3 is built from 14 residues. CDR1 and CDR2 (germline): SGHRS, YFSETQ. Trimming removed 2 bases from V and 3 bases from J, with 12 bases in between. Here the CDR3 reads CASSFGQDIYEQYF. The CDR3 region has the DNA TGCGCCAGCAGCTTTGGTCAAGATATCTACGAGCAGTACTTC.

The chain carries TRBV7-2 and TRBJ2-7, with 9 bases lining up with TRBD1. The J segment lost 4 bases and the V segment lost 5 bases, leaving 6 bases of the junction unmatched. This CDR3 contains 14 residues. The germline gives CDR1 SGHTA, CDR2 FQGNSA. The DNA of the CDR3 is TGTGCCAGCAGCGTCGGGACAGGGATATACGAGCAGTACTTC. Protein product: CASSVGTGIYEQYF.

The chain combines TRBV7-2 with TRBJ2-1; D is unclear. This CDR3 has 12 amino acids. Per germline, CDR1 SGHTA and CDR2 FQGNSA. V was trimmed by 5 bases and J by 12 bases, leaving 14 bases between them. Here the CDR3 DNA reads TGTGCCAGCAGCAAACGTTCGGAAACGCAGTTCTTC. Translation: CASSKRSETQFF.

Comments on this clone: Within the sample, other DNA sequences also encode this same CDR3. This chain uses TRBV2 with TRBJ2-2; D might be TRBD1 (6 bases). CDR3 length: 15 amino acids. V was shortened by 1 base and J by 11 bases, with 17 bases between the two germline ends. Per germline, CDR1 SNHLY and CDR2 FYNNEI. DNA for the CDR3: TGTGCCAGCAGTGAAGGACTGAATGGGGGCGGAGAGCTGTTTTTT. Translation: CASSEGLNGGGELFF.

V is TRBV20-1 and J is TRBJ1-2; TRBD1 matches 7 bases. Germline V CDR1 and CDR2: DFQATT, SNEGSKA (reference sequence). The CDR3 totals 10 residues. The trim removed 7 bases at V and 7 bases at J, leaving 3 bases unmatched. The CDR3 is CSVQGSGYTF. DNA for the CDR3: TGCAGTGTACAGGGGAGTGGCTACACCTTC.

This chain connects TRBV19 to TRBJ2-5, with a weak D call TRBD2 (5 bases). This CDR3 region has 14 residues. V lost 6 bases and J 2 bases, leaving 13 bases between the germline ends. Germline assignment: CDR1 LNHDA and CDR2 SQIVND (reference sequence). CDR3 bases: TGTGCCAGTAGCCTCATGGCGGGTCAAGAGACCCAGTACTTC. This sequence encodes CASSLMAGQETQYF.

The chain is built from TRBV6-5 and TRBJ1-5; 12 positions match TRBD1. The length of the CDR3 is 15 residues. The germline V gene encodes CDR1 MNHEY and CDR2 SVGAGI. V lost 5 bases to trimming and J lost 6 bases; unmatched junction nucleotides: 5. CDR3 sequence: CASSPGTGGIQPQHF. The CDR3, as DNA: TGTGCCAGCAGTCCTGGGACAGGGGGCATTCAGCCCCAGCATTTT.

The rearrangement joins TRBV7-2 to TRBJ2-5; perhaps TRBD1 as D (6 bases). The CDR3 sequence is 15 residues long. V lost 1 base and J 4 bases, leaving 13 bases between the germline ends. Germline CDR1 and CDR2: SGHTA and FQGNSA. CDR3 amino acids: CASSLGGRDIETQYF. The CDR3 coding sequence is TGTGCCAGCAGCTTAGGAGGCCGGGACATAGAGACCCAGTACTTC.

The chain carries TRBV18 and TRBJ1-5, with TRBD1 matching over 8 bases. Losses at the gene ends were 5 bases for V and 7 bases for J; bases not matched to a gene: 4. Per germline, CDR1 KGHSH and CDR2 LQKENI. The CDR3 runs to 13 residues. For the CDR3, the DNA is TGTGCCAGCTCAGCATCAGGGGGCCAGCCCCAGCATTTT. It is translated as CASSASGGQPQHF. Looking up the rest from reference TRBV18 and TRBJ1-5 gives the full variable domain: NAGVMQNPRHLVRRRGQEARLRCSPMKGHSHVYWYRQLPEEGLKFMVYLQKENIIDESGMPKERFSAEFPKEGPSILRIQQVVRGDSAAYFCASSASGGQPQHFGDGTRLSIL.

The chain recombines TRBV6-6 with TRBJ1-1; D call uncertain. The CDR3 contains 12 residues. The V and J ends lost 3 bases and 6 bases respectively, with 8 bases between them. Germline V gene lookup returns CDR1 MNHNY and CDR2 SVGAGI (reference sequence). The CDR3 protein is CASSYQDAEAFF. In DNA form, the CDR3 reads TGTGCCAGCAGTTATCAGGATGCTGAAGCTTTCTTT.

The chain links TRBV7-2 to TRBJ1-1; D is possibly TRBD1 (5 bases). Between the trimmed V and J ends, which lost 5 bases and 11 bases, there was a span of 18 bases. CDR3 size: 13 residues. Germline V gene sequence: CDR1 SGHTA, CDR2 FQGNSA. The CDR3 sequence is CASSPGWQREAFF. Written as DNA, the CDR3 is TGTGCCAGCAGCCCAGGGTGGCAGAGAGAGGCTTTCTTT. Variable domain in full (rest from reference TRBV7-2 and TRBJ1-1): GAGVSQSPSNKVTEKGKDVELRCDPISGHTALYWYRQSLGQGLEFLIYFQGNSAPDKSGLPSDRFSAERTGGSVSTLTIQRTQQEDSAVYLCASSPGWQREAFFGQGTRLTVV.

The chain recombines TRBV6-5 with TRBJ2-3, with D perhaps matching TRBD1 or TRBD2 (5 bases each). Germline V gene sequence: CDR1 MNHEY, CDR2 SVGAGI. The CDR3 contains 14 residues. V lost 6 bases and J lost 9, with 19 bases in between. Here the CDR3 DNA reads TGTGCCAGCAGCACACAATCAGGGAGAGGGACGCAGTATTTT. Its translation: CASSTQSGRGTQYF.

The chain links TRBV6-1 to TRBJ1-1; weak D call: TRBD1 (5 bases). The germline gives CDR1 MNHNS, CDR2 SASEGT. The ends were cut back, 3 bases at V and 0 bases at J, with 8 bases in the middle. This CDR3 is 14 amino acids long. Written as DNA, the CDR3 is TGTGCCAGCAGTGATTGGACACTGAACACTGAAGCTTTCTTT. Translated: CASSDWTLNTEAFF.

The chain links TRBV19 to TRBJ1-2, with TRBD1 matching over 9 bases. CDR1 and CDR2 from the germline V gene are LNHDA and SQIVND (reference sequence). J lost 0 bases, V lost 9 bases, and 2 bases had no gene match. This CDR3 has 13 amino acids. CDR3 loop: CASRTGANYGYTF. The CDR3 region has the DNA TGTGCCAGCCGGACAGGGGCTAACTATGGCTACACCTTC.

This clone has a single count. The chain recombines TRBV10-3 with TRBJ1-1; weak D call: TRBD1 (6 bases). Germline values: CDR1 ENHRY, CDR2 SYGVKD. Trimming pared 6 bases from V and 1 base from J, leaving 9 bases between. The CDR3 extends over 13 amino acids. CDR3 DNA: TGTGCCATCAGAGAACAGGGGAACACTGAAGCTTTCTTT. This sequence encodes CAIREQGNTEAFF.

This chain uses TRBV10-3 with TRBJ1-5, with D uncertain. Deletions cut 4 bases from V and 7 bases from J, with 14 bases between. From germline, CDR1 is ENHRY and CDR2 SYGVKD. The CDR3 is 14 residues long. The CDR3 here is CAISVGTDGQPQHF. CDR3 bases: TGTGCCATCAGTGTAGGTACGGATGGGCAGCCCCAGCATTTT.